This T cell receptor (beta chain) was obtained from a study of Graves' ophthalmopathy and Graves' hyperthyroidism. From germline, CDR1 is MGHDK and CDR2 SYGVNS. This CDR3 has 15 residues. As concerns this clonotype: One end of the junction is discordant with germline, which a read error may explain.

RNA transcripts yielded amplified TCR beta CDR3 regions. An initial RT-PCR round employing HTBI primers preceded a second-round multiplex PCR. A single record per CDR3 protein comes from TCRdb applying MiXCR to the multiplex PCR reads. The sample includes 900,000 to 1,200,000 distinct CDR3 sequences, 35% to 40% seen only once; the top ten take approximately 12%. This clonotype was obtained from an adult man with Graves' hyperthyroidism. The sample consisted of peripheral blood or thyroid tissue (not recorded which). J is TRBJ2-7 and V is TRBV25-1; maybe TRBD2 (6 bases). The CDR3 loop reads CASKQLGTPLYEQYF. CDR3 sequence (DNA): TGTGCTAGCAAACAGCTCGGGACTCCTCTCTACGAGCAGTACTTC.